This T cell receptor (beta chain) was identified during a study of T cell responses to AZD1222 COVID-19 vaccine. TCRdb keeps only in-frame clones here, not all; method: immunoSEQ multiplex PCR. Among more than 95,000 clones listed, about 94% were seen once. There are 14 residues in the CDR3. Germline-derived CDR1 and CDR2 are ENHRY and SYGVKD. V lost 5 bases, J lost 7 bases, and 17 bases lay in between. The chain links TRBV10-3 to TRBJ1-2; TRBD1 is a possible D gene (6 bases). The clonotype originates from an adult in good health. The sample in question was peripheral blood, obtained on day 0 of AZD1222 vaccination. The CDR3 region has the DNA TGTGCCATCAGTTCGACAGGAGCGACTTTTGGCTACACCTTC. Its translation: CAISSTGATFGYTF.